The clone carrying this T cell receptor beta chain was detected only a few times. Antigen specificity is unknown. The data originate from a study of cytomegalovirus exposure and HLA in healthy donors. PCR used 60 Vbeta primers and 13 Jbeta primers. Study processing details: In a later analysis, approximately 80 million unique TCR beta chains included roughly 11 million shared by two or more donors. Here immunoSEQ multiplex PCR was the method, and the copy in TCRdb shows in-frame clones only, minus some. V, J and clone size derive from that table, while D and trimming were established from the DNA sequence. The sample yields 150,000 to 200,000 clones, over 75% seen once. Overall study findings and caveats: When analyzed later, a missense DCLRE1C variant was found to be linked to TCR beta V- and J-gene trimming.

The germline gives CDR1 SGHTA, CDR2 FQGTGA. There are 15 residues in the CDR3. V lost 6 bases to trimming and J lost 0 bases; unmatched junction nucleotides: 8. J is TRBJ2-7 and V is TRBV7-3, with 7 bases lining up with TRBD2. This sequence originates from a man aged 18 to 35 in good health and CMV-seronegative. The sample was PBMCs. CDR3 DNA: TGTGCCAGCAGGGCCCTAGCGGAGAGCTCCTACGAGCAGTACTTC. Protein product: CASRALAESSYEQYF.